The 15 T cell receptor beta chains given below trace back to one sample, sequenced in a study of cytomegalovirus exposure and HLA in healthy donors. The PCR ran on 60 Vbeta and 13 Jbeta primers. Generated by immunoSEQ multiplex PCR, the TCRdb table keeps only in-frame clones and is missing some. The data hold 100,000 or so clones, with less than 85% observed a single time. The sample consisted of PBMCs. The receptor set was obtained from a man in his forties in good health and CMV-seronegative.

A few counts support this clone. The gene calls are TRBV11-2 and TRBJ2-3; TRBD2 agrees at 11 bases. V gave up 5 bases and J gave up 0 bases; unmatched junction bases: 4. The germline V gene encodes CDR1 SGHAT and CDR2 FQNNGV. The CDR3 is 16 residues long. This CDR3 reads CASSPRLAGSTDTQYF. The CDR3 DNA follows: TGTGCCAGCAGCCCTAGACTAGCGGGGAGCACAGATACGCAGTATTTT.

In its sample, this clone was seen once. The chain carries TRBV11-2 and TRBJ2-7; 7 bases fit TRBD1. The germline gives CDR1 SGHAT, CDR2 FQNNGV. The CDR3 has 14 amino acids. Trimming removed 4 bases from V and 2 bases from J; junction bases left unmatched: 5. CDR3 amino acids: CASSSRQGPYEQYF. The CDR3 nucleotides read TGTGCCAGCAGCTCGCGACAGGGACCCTACGAGCAGTACTTC.

The chain joins TRBV2 to TRBJ1-3; tentatively, D is TRBD1 (6 bases). The germline gives CDR1 SNHLY, CDR2 FYNNEI. Trimming cost V 10 bases and J 4 bases, with 17 bases left between them. The CDR3 consists of 14 residues. The CDR3 reads CAIRAGAKGNTIYF. CDR3 DNA sequence: TGTGCCATCAGAGCGGGGGCTAAGGGAAACACCATATATTTT. Together with reference TRBV2 and TRBJ1-3, the CDR3 gives the full variable domain: EPEVTQTPSHQVTQMGQEVILRCVPISNHLYFYWYRQILGQKVEFLVSFYNNEISEKSEIFDDQFSVERPDGSNFTLKIRSTKLEDSAMYFCAIRAGAKGNTIYFGEGSWLTVV.

The V and J genes are TRBV18 and TRBJ1-1; D not certain. Germline V gene data show CDR1 as KGHSH and CDR2 as LQKENI. The CDR3 contains 13 residues. Trimming shortened V by 5 bases and J by 1 base, and 8 bases separated the two germline ends. The CDR3 sequence: CASSALANTEAFF. CDR3 coding DNA: TGTGCCAGCTCAGCCCTGGCGAACACTGAAGCTTTCTTT.

This clone has only a few counts. The chain recombines TRBV7-9 with TRBJ2-4; 10 bases are a match to TRBD2. CDR3 length: 17 amino acids. V gave up 1 base and J gave up 7 bases; unmatched junction bases: 10. CDR1 and CDR2 from the germline V gene are SEHNR and FQNEAQ (reference sequence). In DNA, the CDR3 is TGTGCCAGCAGCTTAGGGGCTAGCGGGGGTGGGGGGAACATTCAGTACTTC. This encodes CASSLGASGGGGNIQYF.

The gene calls are TRBV5-1 and TRBJ1-3; 7 bases line up with TRBD1. V shed 0 bases and J 0 bases; nucleotides not matched to a gene: 3. The germline V gene encodes CDR1 SGHRS and CDR2 YFSETQ. This CDR3 comprises 16 residues. The CDR3 region has the DNA TGCGCCAGCAGCTTGGACAGGGGAGGCTCTGGAAACACCATATATTTT. Protein sequence: CASSLDRGGSGNTIYF.

This clone appeared a single time. The V call is TRBV10-3, the J call TRBJ2-7; D gene uncertain. Germline-derived CDR1 and CDR2 are ENHRY and SYGVKD. The V end was cut by 0 bases, the J end by 4 bases, with 10 bases between. The CDR3 runs to 14 residues. DNA for the CDR3: TGTGCCATCAGTGAGTCGACTCGAGCATACGAGCAGTACTTC. This sequence encodes CAISESTRAYEQYF.

This clone was detected once. The chain combines TRBV12-5 with TRBJ2-1, with D possibly being TRBD2 (6 bases). With 1 base removed from V and 15 bases from J, the gap between germline ends came to 13 bases. Germline assignment: CDR1 LGHNT and CDR2 FRNRAP. The CDR3 is made up of 12 amino acids. CDR3 sequence (DNA): TGTGCTAGTGGTTTGGCTATTGGGAGGTGGTTCTTC. Translation: CASGLAIGRWFF.

The chain links TRBV7-3 to TRBJ2-1, with TRBD2 identical over 7 bases. Germline V gene sequence: CDR1 SGHTA, CDR2 FQGTGA. V lost 4 bases, J lost 0 bases, and 6 bases stayed unmatched. CDR3 length: 16 residues. CDR3 sequence: CASSSRWGGSYNEQFF. The CDR3 DNA is TGTGCCAGCAGCTCCCGGTGGGGGGGCTCCTACAATGAGCAGTTCTTC.

The chain couples TRBV7-2 to TRBJ1-2; 8 bases match TRBD1. V trimming: 6 bases; J trimming: 4 bases; junction bases outside the gene matches: 10. This CDR3 comprises 15 residues. From germline, CDR1 is SGHTA and CDR2 FQGNSA. The DNA for the CDR3 is TGTGCCAGCAGTCCGGGACAGGCGGACGGCTATGGCTACACCTTC. It translates to CASSPGQADGYGYTF. Looking up the rest from reference TRBV7-2 and TRBJ1-2 gives the full variable domain: GAGVSQSPSNKVTEKGKDVELRCDPISGHTALYWYRQSLGQGLEFLIYFQGNSAPDKSGLPSDRFSAERTGGSVSTLTIQRTQQEDSAVYLCASSPGQADGYGYTFGSGTRLTVV.

The chain combines TRBV19 with TRBJ2-1; 7 nucleotides agree with TRBD2. The J segment lost 0 bases and the V segment lost 7 bases, leaving 6 bases of the junction unmatched. The germline gives CDR1 LNHDA, CDR2 SQIVND (reference sequence). The CDR3 consists of 15 residues. DNA for the CDR3: TGTGCCAGTACCACTAGCGCCAGCTCCTACAATGAGCAGTTCTTC. Translated, it gives CASTTSASSYNEQFF.

The rearrangement links TRBV30 to TRBJ1-2; no firm D call. The CDR3 runs to 11 residues. Germline assignment: CDR1 GTSNPN and CDR2 SVGIG (reference sequence). V shed 3 bases and J shed 4 bases, with 6 bases lying between them. The DNA for the CDR3 is TGTGCCTGGAGCGGGTTCTATGGCTACACCTTC. Its translation is CAWSGFYGYTF.

The sample holds a few counts of this clone. V is TRBV15 and J is TRBJ2-1; TRBD1 aligns across 9 bases. V shed 2 bases, J shed 5 bases, and the junction held 10 bases outside the gene matches. Per the germline V gene, CDR1 is LNHNV and CDR2 is YYDKDF (reference sequence). This CDR3 is 17 amino acids long. Here the CDR3 reads CATSRSITGQGNNEQFF. The DNA for the CDR3 is TGTGCCACCAGCAGATCGATAACGGGACAGGGAAACAATGAGCAGTTCTTC.

The chain couples TRBV2 to TRBJ2-5; 9 bases agree with TRBD2. Germline-derived CDR1 and CDR2 are SNHLY and FYNNEI. The CDR3 runs to 16 residues. The J segment lost 1 base and the V segment lost 6 bases, leaving 9 bases of the junction unmatched. The CDR3 is CASRDPLRGGQETQYF. Here the CDR3 DNA reads TGTGCCAGCAGGGACCCCTTGCGGGGGGGCCAAGAGACCCAGTACTTC.

For this clone: The junction departs from germline at one end; a sequencing error may be responsible. The V call is TRBV7-3, the J call TRBJ1-2, with 9 bases identical to TRBD1. CDR3 size: 13 residues. Germline CDR1 SGHTA, CDR2 FQGTGA. This CDR3 reads CASSITGGDGYTF. The CDR3 DNA is TGTGCCAGCAGCATAACAGGGGGCGATGGCTACACCTTC. The full variable domain, completed using reference TRBV7-3 and TRBJ1-2, is GAGVSQTPSNKVTEKGKYVELRCDPISGHTALYWYRQSLGQGPEFLIYFQGTGAADDSGLPNDRFFAVRPEGSVSTLKIQRTERGDSAVYLCASSITGGDGYTFGSGTRLTVV.